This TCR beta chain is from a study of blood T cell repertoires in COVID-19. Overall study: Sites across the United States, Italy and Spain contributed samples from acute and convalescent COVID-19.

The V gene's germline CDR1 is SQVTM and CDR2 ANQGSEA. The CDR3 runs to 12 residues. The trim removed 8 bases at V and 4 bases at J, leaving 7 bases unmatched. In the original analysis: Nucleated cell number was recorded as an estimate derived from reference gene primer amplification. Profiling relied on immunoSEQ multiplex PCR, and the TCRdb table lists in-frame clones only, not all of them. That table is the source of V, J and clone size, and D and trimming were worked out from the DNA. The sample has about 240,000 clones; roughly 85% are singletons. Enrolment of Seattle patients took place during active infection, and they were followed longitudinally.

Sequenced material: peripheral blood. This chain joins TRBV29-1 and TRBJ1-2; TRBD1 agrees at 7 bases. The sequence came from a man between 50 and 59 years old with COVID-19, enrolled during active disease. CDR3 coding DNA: TGCAGCTTGGGGGACAGCGCCTATGGCTACACCTTC. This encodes CSLGDSAYGYTF. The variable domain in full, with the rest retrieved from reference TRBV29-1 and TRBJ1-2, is SAVISQKPSRDICQRGTSLTIQCQVDSQVTMMFWYRQQPGQSLTLIATANQGSEATYESGFVIDKFPISRPNLTFSTLTVSNMSPEDSSIYLCSLGDSAYGYTFGSGTRLTVV.